This is a list of T cell receptor beta chains from one sample in a study of shared clonotypes between healthy human individuals. Libraries were prepared by immunoSEQ multiplex PCR; TCRdb keeps only in-frame clonotypes and omits some of them. This table holds millions of clones, 85% to 95% found once. Sequenced sample: naive CD4+ T cells from PBMCs. All receptors derive from a man aged 18 to 29 in good health. Some clones in this sample may be carry-over from other donors' samples. CDR3s leave out the opening cysteine and the closing phenylalanine or tryptophan.

>TRBV28|17|TRBJ2-4
ASSPRQGSTPLAKNIQY
>TRBV28|12|TRBJ2-7
ASRGEGAYYEQY
>TRBV11-2|14|TRBJ2-3
ASSSRASGRVDTQY
>TRBV7-9|12|TRBJ1-4
ASSLGGQDEKLF
>TRBV6-6|13|TRBJ1-5
ASTTGTGGLQPQH
>TRBV6-5|13|TRBJ2-3
ATLPSGTSTDTQY
>TRBV4-1|14|TRBJ2-7
ASSQASSGRSYEQY
>TRBV5-1|15|TRBJ2-2
ASSSKFATGLVGELF
>TRBV5-6|13|TRBJ2-7
ASSRGGGLSYEQY
>TRBV5-6|14|TRBJ2-3
ASSPGTSDLTDTQY
>TRBV18|12|TRBJ1-1
ASSLWDTGFEAF
>TRBV2|12|TRBJ2-3
ASNLAGWGDTQY
>TRBV27|13|TRBJ1-2
ASRTTGQGVYGYT
>TRBV4-3|11|TRBJ2-7
ASSQDRRYEQY
>TRBV6-5|13|TRBJ1-1
ASSSTRGWYTEAF
>TRBV9|12|TRBJ2-7
ASSVEVSTYEQY
>TRBV30|12|TRBJ2-7
AWSEKGDSYEQY
>TRBV10-2|16|TRBJ2-1
ASSVLSITSGVYNEQF
>TRBV5-1|13|TRBJ2-1
ASNRPGTGDNEQF
>TRBV28|13|TRBJ1-1
ASSLFATGNTEAF
>TRBV5-4|12|TRBJ1-4
ASSRTAANEKLF
>TRBV10-3|14|TRBJ2-1
ALSGTGERSYNEQF
>TRBV5-1|9|TRBJ2-3
ASSYRLEQY
>TRBV28|11|TRBJ1-2
AIWTGEVYGYT
>TRBV5-1|14|TRBJ2-7
ASSLEGRGGPYEQY
>TRBV27|12|TRBJ2-7
ASSPRSGDYEQY
>TRBV11-2|12|TRBJ1-3
ASSPNRGGNTIY
>TRBV28|15|TRBJ2-5
ASKYSPGQDFGETQY
>TRBV28|10|TRBJ2-7
ARPGWAYEQY
>TRBV5-1|15|TRBJ2-1
ASSLGTGAGAADEQF
>TRBV7-9|13|TRBJ1-1
ASSPARGLWTEAF